This T cell receptor (beta chain) was documented in a study of regulatory T cells in long-lasting Graves disease. Study-wide results and limits: In persistent patients, shared public clonotypes (over 2,500) outnumbered those in new patients (roughly 1,000).

Time point meaning: newly diagnosed GD, antithyroid drugs for less than 3 months. PBMC RNA served as the TCR library source. It was American Thyroid Association guidelines that determined Graves' disease diagnosis. In this sample, this clonotype turned up many times. The antigen remains undetermined. V shed 7 bases, J shed 7 bases, and the junction held 7 bases outside the gene matches. CDR3 length: 14 residues. Germline V gene data show CDR1 as MDHEN and CDR2 as SYDVKM. CDR3 regions were amplified by Arm-PCR using iRepertoire HTBI primers to build TCR beta libraries. TCRdb called the multiplex PCR reads again in MiXCR, with one record for every CDR3 protein. The repertoire holds 400,000 to 550,000 distinct CDR3 sequences, about 15% seen once, with around 15% in the top ten. The data were also submitted as part of a second study, on T cells in Graves' hyperthyroidism and ophthalmopathy. That paper notes: Using 13 V-J features, a model discriminated ophthalmopathy from stable hyperthyroidism.

The source was peripheral blood mononuclear cells (PBMCs), collected at new diagnosis, from a patient treated with antithyroid drugs. The TCR comes from a woman younger than 45 with Graves disease. This rearrangement joins TRBV28 to TRBJ2-1, with 10 nucleotides matching TRBD2. CDR3 sequence reads: CASTPGLALNEQFF. The CDR3 coding sequence is TGTGCCAGCACCCCGGGACTAGCGCTAAATGAGCAGTTCTTC.